The 15 T cell receptor beta chains reported below all come from one sample, sequenced in a study of graft-versus-host responses after intestinal transplantation. The data were produced by immunoSEQ multiplex PCR, yet TCRdb's version contains in-frame clones alone and is incomplete. The data hold about 51,000 clones, with roughly 90% observed a single time. No cognate antigen is known for these TCRs. Specimen: unstimulated CD4+ T cells sorted from spleen or lymph node cells, collected before transplant. All receptors come from a human donor who was the organ donor for an intestinal transplant.

The table lists this clone with a count of one. The chain recombines TRBV6-6 with TRBJ2-1; weak D call: TRBD2 (5 bases). The V gene lost 6 bases and the J gene lost 14 bases, with 17 bases spanning the gap. CDR3 length: 12 residues. Germline CDR1 and CDR2: MNHNY and SVGAGI (reference sequence). CDR3 coding DNA: TGTGCCAGCAGGAGCACTCAGGCGGAGGAGTTCTTC. It translates to CASRSTQAEEFF.

This clone was seen a few times. The rearrangement joins TRBV4-3 to TRBJ2-7; 7 bases are a match to TRBD1. This CDR3 contains 17 residues. Looked up from germline, CDR1 is LGHNA and CDR2 is YSLEER. V trimming: 0 bases; J trimming: 2 bases; junction bases outside the gene matches: 10. CDR3 sequence: CASSQEGAVTGPYEQYF. The CDR3 DNA is TGCGCCAGCAGCCAAGAAGGTGCTGTGACAGGGCCCTACGAGCAGTACTTC.

The gene calls are TRBV5-1 and TRBJ2-3, with D unclear. Trimming stripped 4 bases from V and 0 bases from J, with 6 bases between. In germline, CDR1 is SGHRS, CDR2 YFSETQ. This CDR3 spans 13 amino acids. The CDR3 bases are TGCGCCAGCAGCGCCACTAGCACAGATACGCAGTATTTT. Amino acids: CASSATSTDTQYF.

The V and J genes are TRBV12-1 and TRBJ2-7; the D call of TRBD1 is as the table states it, not checked on the DNA. TRBV12-1 is an annotated pseudogene. The CDR3 has 18 amino acids. The CDR3, as DNA: TGTGCCAGCAGCTTACAACAGGGCGACCGCCCCCATCCATACGAGCAGTACTTC. Translation gives CASSLQQGDRPHPYEQYF.

This clone came up a few times. This sequence joins TRBV28 and TRBJ1-5; 7 bases align to TRBD1. This CDR3 has 17 residues. Germline CDR1 is MDHEN and CDR2 is SYDVKM. J gave up 1 base and V 2 bases, and 8 bases lay outside the gene matches. CDR3: CASSLASGQWSNQPQHF. The CDR3 region has the DNA TGTGCCAGCAGTTTAGCGTCGGGACAGTGGAGCAATCAGCCCCAGCATTTT.

The rearrangement joins TRBV11-1 to TRBJ2-1, with D unclear. CDR3 length equals 12 residues. Per the germline V gene, CDR1 is SGHAT and CDR2 is FQDESV (reference sequence). The germline V and J ends were trimmed by 4 bases and 7 bases, with 8 bases remaining between them. The CDR3 loop reads CASSYIRNEQFF. CDR3 coding DNA: TGTGCCAGCAGCTATATTCGGAATGAGCAGTTCTTC. Full variable domain (remainder filled in from reference TRBV11-1 and TRBJ2-1): EAEVAQSPRYKITEKSQAVAFWCDPISGHATLYWYRQILGQGPELLVQFQDESVVDDSQLPKDRFSAERLKGVDSTLKIQPAELGDSAMYLCASSYIRNEQFFGPGTRLTVL.

Turning to this clone: A junction boundary mismatches the germline segment, possibly from a read error. The chain uses TRBV28 and TRBJ1-5; the match to TRBD1 covers 10 bases. Per germline, CDR1 MDHEN and CDR2 SYDVKM. This CDR3 is built from 18 residues. The CDR3 protein is CATSPGQGLLRGNQPQHF. CDR3 DNA: TGTGCCACCAGTCCGGGACAGGGGCTCCTGAGGGGCAATCAGCCCCAGCATTTT.

For the CDR3, the DNA is TGTGCCAGTAGTATGTCGCAGGGGACGAGGTCAGATACGCAGTATTTT. Encoded protein: CASSMSQGTRSDTQYF. The rearrangement uses TRBV19 and TRBJ2-3; D perhaps matches TRBD1 (6 bases). The CDR3 runs to 16 residues. Germline CDR1 LNHDA, CDR2 SQIVND (reference sequence). V was cut by 3 bases and J by 4 bases, with 17 bases left in between.

This chain joins TRBV29-1 and TRBJ2-7, with 9 bases aligning to TRBD1. CDR1 and CDR2 from the germline V gene are SQVTM and ANQGSEA. J gave up 7 bases and V 5 bases, and 6 bases lay outside the gene matches. This CDR3 has 12 residues. CDR3 in DNA: TGCAGCGTTCGGGGGACAGGGCGTGAGCAGTACTTC. Amino acid sequence: CSVRGTGREQYF.

The chain links TRBV28 to TRBJ2-7; D unclear. The CDR3 has 14 residues. Between the trimmed V and J ends, which lost 5 bases and 3 bases, there was a span of 14 bases. Germline V gene lookup returns CDR1 MDHEN and CDR2 SYDVKM. CDR3 sequence: CASSPHIIHYEQYF. DNA for the CDR3: TGTGCCAGCAGTCCCCACATAATACACTACGAGCAGTACTTC.

The V call is TRBV19, the J call TRBJ2-1, with 8 nucleotides matching TRBD2. Per the germline V gene, CDR1 is LNHDA and CDR2 is SQIVND (reference sequence). CDR3 length: 16 residues. V gave up 6 bases and J gave up 8 bases; unmatched junction bases: 15. The CDR3 nucleotides read TGTGCCAGTAGCGGGAGGGGGGGGCCCCGGGGCGATGAGCAGTTCTTC. Its protein is CASSGRGGPRGDEQFF.

The V gene is TRBV30, the J gene TRBJ2-5; TRBD1 agrees at 7 bases. V lost 2 bases and J lost 5; bases outside the gene matches: 8. This CDR3 has 14 residues. CDR1 is GTSNPN, CDR2 SVGIG, per germline (reference sequence). CDR3 sequence (DNA): TGTGCCTGGAGTCTTAAGGGGGCTGGGGAGACCCAGTACTTC. This encodes CAWSLKGAGETQYF.

The J gene is TRBJ1-4, the V gene TRBV7-8; D is perhaps TRBD1 (5 bases). CDR3 size: 14 residues. Trimming cost V 1 base and J 8 bases, with 11 bases left between them. Per the germline V gene, CDR1 is SGHVS and CDR2 is FQNEAQ. DNA of the CDR3: TGTGCCAGCAGCTTAGTGGGGGAGGCAGAAAAACTGTTTTTT. It is translated as CASSLVGEAEKLFF.

This rearrangement joins TRBV6-6 to TRBJ1-2, with TRBD1 matching 7 bases. CDR1 is MNHNY, CDR2 SVGAGI, per germline (reference sequence). The J segment lost 3 bases and the V segment lost 8 bases, leaving 12 bases of the junction unmatched. The CDR3 length is 15 residues. DNA for the CDR3: TGTGCCAGCCGAGACCGGGCCGGGACAGACTATGGCTACACCTTC. This gives the protein CASRDRAGTDYGYTF.

The V gene is TRBV19, the J gene TRBJ2-7; TRBD1 is a possible D gene (6 bases). CDR3 length equals 15 residues. Germline CDR1 is LNHDA and CDR2 is SQIVND (reference sequence). Trimming removed 0 bases from V and 6 bases from J, with 15 bases in between. This CDR3 reads CASSIDPGTKGEQYF. The DNA of the CDR3 is TGTGCCAGTAGTATAGATCCAGGGACAAAAGGCGAGCAGTACTTC.